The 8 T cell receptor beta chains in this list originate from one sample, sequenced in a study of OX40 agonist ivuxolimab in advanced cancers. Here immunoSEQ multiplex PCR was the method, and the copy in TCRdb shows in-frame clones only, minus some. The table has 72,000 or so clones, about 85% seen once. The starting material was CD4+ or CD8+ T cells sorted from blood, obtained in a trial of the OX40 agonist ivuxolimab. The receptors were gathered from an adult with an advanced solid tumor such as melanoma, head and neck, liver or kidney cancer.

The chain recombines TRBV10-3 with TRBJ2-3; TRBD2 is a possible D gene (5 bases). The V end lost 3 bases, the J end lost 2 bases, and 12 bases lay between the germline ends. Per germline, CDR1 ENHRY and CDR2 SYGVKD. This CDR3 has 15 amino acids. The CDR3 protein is CAISEEGTFTDTQYF. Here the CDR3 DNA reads TGTGCCATCAGTGAAGAGGGCACCTTCACAGATACGCAGTATTTT.

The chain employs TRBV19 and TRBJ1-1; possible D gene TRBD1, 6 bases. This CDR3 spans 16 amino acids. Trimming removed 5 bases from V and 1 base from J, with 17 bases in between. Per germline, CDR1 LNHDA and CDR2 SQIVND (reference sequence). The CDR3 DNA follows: TGTGCCAGTAGTCGCCCGAGGTCGGGGGCGAACACTGAAGCTTTCTTT. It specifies CASSRPRSGANTEAFF. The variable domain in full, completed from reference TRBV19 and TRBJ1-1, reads DGGITQSPKYLFRKEGQNVTLSCEQNLNHDAMYWYRQDPGQGLRLIYYSQIVNDFQKGDIAEGYSVSREKKESFPLTVTSAQKNPTAFYLCASSRPRSGANTEAFFGQGTRLTVV.

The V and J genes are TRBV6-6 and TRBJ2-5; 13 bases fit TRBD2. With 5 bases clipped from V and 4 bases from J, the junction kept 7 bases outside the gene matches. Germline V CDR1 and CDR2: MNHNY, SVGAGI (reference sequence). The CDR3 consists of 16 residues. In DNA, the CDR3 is TGTGCCAGCAGTAAACTAGCGGGAGGGTTGGGAGAGACCCAGTACTTC. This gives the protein CASSKLAGGLGETQYF.

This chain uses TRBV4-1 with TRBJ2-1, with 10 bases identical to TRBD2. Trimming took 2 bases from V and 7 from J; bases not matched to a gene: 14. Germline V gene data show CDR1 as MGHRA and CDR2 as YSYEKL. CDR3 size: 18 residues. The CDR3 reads CASSQLDMGLAGANEQFF. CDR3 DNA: TGCGCCAGCAGCCAATTGGATATGGGTCTAGCGGGGGCAAATGAGCAGTTCTTC.

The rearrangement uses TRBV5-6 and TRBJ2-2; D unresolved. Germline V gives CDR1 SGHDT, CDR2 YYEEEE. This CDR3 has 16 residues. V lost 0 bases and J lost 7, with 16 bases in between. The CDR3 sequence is CASSLDWGEVGGELFF. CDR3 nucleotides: TGTGCCAGCAGCTTGGACTGGGGTGAAGTAGGCGGGGAGCTGTTTTTT.

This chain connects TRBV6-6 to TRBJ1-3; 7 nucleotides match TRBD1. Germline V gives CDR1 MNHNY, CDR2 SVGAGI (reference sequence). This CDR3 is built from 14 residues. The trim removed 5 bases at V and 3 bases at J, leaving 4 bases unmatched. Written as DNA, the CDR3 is TGTGCCAGCAGTACTCACAGGGGTGGAAACACCATATATTTT. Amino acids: CASSTHRGGNTIYF.

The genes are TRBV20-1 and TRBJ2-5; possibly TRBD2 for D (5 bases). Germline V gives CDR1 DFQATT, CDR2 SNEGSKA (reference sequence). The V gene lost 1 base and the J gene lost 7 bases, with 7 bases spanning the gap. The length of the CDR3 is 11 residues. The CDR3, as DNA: TGCAGTGCTAGAGCACGGGGGACCCAGTACTTC. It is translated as CSARARGTQYF.

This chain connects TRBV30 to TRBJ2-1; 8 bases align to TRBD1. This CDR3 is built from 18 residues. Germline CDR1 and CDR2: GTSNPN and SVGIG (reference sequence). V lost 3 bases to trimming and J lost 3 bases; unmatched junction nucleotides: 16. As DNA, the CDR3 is TGTGCCTGGAGGGGGACAGGAAGGGCGCCTCCCCTCTACAATGAGCAGTTCTTC. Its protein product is CAWRGTGRAPPLYNEQFF.